The clone carrying this TCR beta chain was detected only once. Clones were read by immunoSEQ multiplex PCR, and TCRdb kept only the in-frame ones, dropping some. Of 200,000 or so clones in the sample, approximately 90% are singletons; the top ten hold roughly 1.9%. The sample originates from a study of control samples from healthy donors and cancer patients. Trimming took 2 bases from V and 7 from J, leaving 9 bases between them. CDR1 is MNHNS, CDR2 SASEGT, per germline. There are 12 residues in the CDR3. This chain connects TRBV6-1 to TRBJ2-7; D is undetermined. The sequence came from a man younger than 40 in good health. Sequenced input: blood. This CDR3 reads CASSESGWEQYF. CDR3 in DNA: TGTGCCAGCAGTGAATCGGGTTGGGAGCAGTACTTC.